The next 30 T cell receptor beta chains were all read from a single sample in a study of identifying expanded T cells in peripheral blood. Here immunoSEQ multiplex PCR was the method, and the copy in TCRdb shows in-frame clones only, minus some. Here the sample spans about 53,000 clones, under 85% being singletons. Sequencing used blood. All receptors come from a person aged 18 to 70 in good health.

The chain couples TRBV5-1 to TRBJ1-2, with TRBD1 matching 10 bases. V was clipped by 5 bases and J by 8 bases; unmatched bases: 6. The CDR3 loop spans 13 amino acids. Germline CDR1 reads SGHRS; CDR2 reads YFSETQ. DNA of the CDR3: TGCGCCAGCAGTCGGGACAGGGGAGGCGGCTACACCTTC. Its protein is CASSRDRGGGYTF.

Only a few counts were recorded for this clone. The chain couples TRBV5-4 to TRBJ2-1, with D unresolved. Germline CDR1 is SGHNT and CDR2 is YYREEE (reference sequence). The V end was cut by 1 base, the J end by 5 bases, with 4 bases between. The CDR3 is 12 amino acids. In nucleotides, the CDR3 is TGTGCCAGCAGCTTGCGGGACAATGAGCAGTTCTTC. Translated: CASSLRDNEQFF. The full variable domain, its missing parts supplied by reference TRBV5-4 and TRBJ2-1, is ETGVTQSPTHLIKTRGQQVTLRCSSQSGHNTVSWYQQALGQGPQFIFQYYREEENGRGNFPPRFSGLQFPNYSSELNVNALELDDSALYLCASSLRDNEQFFGPGTRLTVL.

CDR3 nucleotides: TGTGCCAGCAGCGACCTCTCCGGGGGGGAGACCCAGTACTTC. Protein product: CASSDLSGGETQYF. This rearrangement joins TRBV9 to TRBJ2-5; 7 nucleotides align to TRBD2. The junction had 7 bases not matched to a gene; V was cut back by 3 bases and J by 5 bases. The CDR3 contains 14 residues. Germline assignment: CDR1 SGDLS and CDR2 YYNGEE.

The CDR3 bases are TGTGCCAGCGGAATGAACACTGAAGCTTTCTTT. Translating it yields CASGMNTEAFF. The chain has TRBV11-2 and TRBJ1-1; no clear D. Trimming left V 8 bases short and J 0 bases short, with 4 bases between. Germline V gene lookup returns CDR1 SGHAT and CDR2 FQNNGV. The CDR3 covers 11 residues. Variable domain in full (rest from reference TRBV11-2 and TRBJ1-1): EAGVAQSPRYKIIEKRQSVAFWCNPISGHATLYWYQQILGQGPKLLIQFQNNGVVDDSQLPKDRFSAERLKGVDSTLKIQPAKLEDSAVYLCASGMNTEAFFGQGTRLTVV.

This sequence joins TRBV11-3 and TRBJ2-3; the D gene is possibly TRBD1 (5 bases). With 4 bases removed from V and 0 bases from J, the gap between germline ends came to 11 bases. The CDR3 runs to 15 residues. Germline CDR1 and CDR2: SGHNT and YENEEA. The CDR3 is CASSSGKSSTDTQYF. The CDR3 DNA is TGTGCCAGCAGCTCAGGGAAGAGTAGCACAGATACGCAGTATTTT.

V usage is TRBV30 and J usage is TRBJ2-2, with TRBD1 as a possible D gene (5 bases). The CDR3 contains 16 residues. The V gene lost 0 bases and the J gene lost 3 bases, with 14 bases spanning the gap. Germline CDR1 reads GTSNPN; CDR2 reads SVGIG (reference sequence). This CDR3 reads CAWSVFGRVDTGELFF. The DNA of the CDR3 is TGTGCCTGGAGTGTCTTTGGCAGGGTAGACACCGGGGAGCTGTTTTTT.

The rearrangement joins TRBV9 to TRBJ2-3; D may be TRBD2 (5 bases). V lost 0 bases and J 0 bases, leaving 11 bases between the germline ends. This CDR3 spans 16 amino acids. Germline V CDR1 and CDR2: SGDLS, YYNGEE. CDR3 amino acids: CASSVGTLISTDTQYF. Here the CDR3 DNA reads TGTGCCAGCAGCGTAGGGACTTTAATTAGCACAGATACGCAGTATTTT.

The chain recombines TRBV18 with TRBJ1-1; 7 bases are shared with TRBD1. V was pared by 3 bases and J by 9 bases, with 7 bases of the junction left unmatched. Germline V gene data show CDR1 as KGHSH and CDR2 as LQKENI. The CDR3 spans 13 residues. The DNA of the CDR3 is TGTGCCAGCTCACCTCCAGACAGGGTTAAAGCTTTCTTT. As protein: CASSPPDRVKAFF.

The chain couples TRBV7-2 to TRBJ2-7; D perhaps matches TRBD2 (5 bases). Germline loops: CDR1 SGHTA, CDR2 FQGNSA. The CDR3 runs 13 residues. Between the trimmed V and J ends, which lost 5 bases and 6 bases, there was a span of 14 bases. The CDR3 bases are TGTGCCAGCAGCCGCGTCACCACTAGCGAGCAGTACTTC. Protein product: CASSRVTTSEQYF.

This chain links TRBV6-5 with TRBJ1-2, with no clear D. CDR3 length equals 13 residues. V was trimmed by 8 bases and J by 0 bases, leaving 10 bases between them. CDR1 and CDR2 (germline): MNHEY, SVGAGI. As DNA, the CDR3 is TGTGCCAGCGCCAGAGAAACTAACTATGGCTACACCTTC. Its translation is CASARETNYGYTF.

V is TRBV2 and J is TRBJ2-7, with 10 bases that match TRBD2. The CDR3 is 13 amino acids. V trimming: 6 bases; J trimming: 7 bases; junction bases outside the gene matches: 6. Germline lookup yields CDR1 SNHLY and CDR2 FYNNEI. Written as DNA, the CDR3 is TGTGCCAGCAGCAGCGGGGGGGTAAAAGAGCAGTACGTC. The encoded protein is CASSSGGVKEQYV.

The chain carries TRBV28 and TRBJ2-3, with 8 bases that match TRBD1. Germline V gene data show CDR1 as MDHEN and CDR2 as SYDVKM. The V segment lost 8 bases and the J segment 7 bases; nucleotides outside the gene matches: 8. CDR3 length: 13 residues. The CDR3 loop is CASLTGGYNTQYF. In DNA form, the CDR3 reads TGTGCCAGCCTAACAGGGGGATACAATACGCAGTATTTT.

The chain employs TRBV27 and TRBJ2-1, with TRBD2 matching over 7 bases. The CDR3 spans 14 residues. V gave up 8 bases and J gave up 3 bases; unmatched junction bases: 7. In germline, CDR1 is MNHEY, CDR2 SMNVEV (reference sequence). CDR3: CASRMAGDYNEQFF. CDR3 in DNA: TGTGCCAGCCGTATGGCGGGAGACTACAATGAGCAGTTCTTC.

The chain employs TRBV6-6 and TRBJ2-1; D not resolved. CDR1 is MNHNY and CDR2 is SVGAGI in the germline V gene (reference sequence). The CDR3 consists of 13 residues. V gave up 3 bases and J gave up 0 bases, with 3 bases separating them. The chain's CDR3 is CASSYSSYNEQFF. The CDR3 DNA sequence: TGTGCCAGCAGTTATTCCTCCTACAATGAGCAGTTCTTC.

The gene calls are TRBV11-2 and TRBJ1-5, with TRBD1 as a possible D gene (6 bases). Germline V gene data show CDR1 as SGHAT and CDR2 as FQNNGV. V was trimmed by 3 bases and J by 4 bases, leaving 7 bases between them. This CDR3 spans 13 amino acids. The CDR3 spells CASSFQGNQPQHF. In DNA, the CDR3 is TGTGCCAGCAGCTTTCAGGGGAATCAGCCCCAGCATTTT.

CDR3 region: CASSYEGTGVAGELFF. The CDR3 DNA reads as TGTGCCAGCAGTTACGAGGGGACAGGGGTTGCCGGGGAGCTGTTTTTT. This chain connects TRBV6-6 to TRBJ2-2, with 10 bases identical to TRBD1. This CDR3 is built from 16 residues. Germline lookup yields CDR1 MNHNY and CDR2 SVGAGI (reference sequence). V lost 2 bases to trimming and J lost 6 bases; unmatched junction nucleotides: 6.

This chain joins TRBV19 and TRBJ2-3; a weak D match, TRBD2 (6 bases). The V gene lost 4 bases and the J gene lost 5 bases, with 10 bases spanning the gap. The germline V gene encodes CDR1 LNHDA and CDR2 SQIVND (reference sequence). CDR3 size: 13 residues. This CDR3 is CASSRGLRDTQYF. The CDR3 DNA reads TGTGCCAGTAGTAGGGGACTCCGAGATACGCAGTATTTT.

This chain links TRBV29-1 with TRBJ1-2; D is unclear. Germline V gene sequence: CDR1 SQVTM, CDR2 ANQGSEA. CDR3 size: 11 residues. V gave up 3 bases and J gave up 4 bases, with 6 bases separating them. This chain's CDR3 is CSVEVVYGYTF. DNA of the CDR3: TGCAGCGTTGAGGTAGTCTATGGCTACACCTTC.

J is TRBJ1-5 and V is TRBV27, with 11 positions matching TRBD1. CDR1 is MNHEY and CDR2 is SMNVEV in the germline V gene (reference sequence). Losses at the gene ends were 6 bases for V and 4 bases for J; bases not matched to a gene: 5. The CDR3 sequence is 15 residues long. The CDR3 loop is CASRWTGGINQPQHF. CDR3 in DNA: TGTGCCAGCAGATGGACAGGGGGCATTAATCAGCCCCAGCATTTT.

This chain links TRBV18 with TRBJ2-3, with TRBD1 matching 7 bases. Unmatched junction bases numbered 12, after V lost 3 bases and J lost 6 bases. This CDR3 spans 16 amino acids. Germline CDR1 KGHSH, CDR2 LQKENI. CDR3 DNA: TGTGCCAGCTCACCGGGACAGTTCCCCCCTGAGGATACGCAGTATTTT. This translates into CASSPGQFPPEDTQYF.

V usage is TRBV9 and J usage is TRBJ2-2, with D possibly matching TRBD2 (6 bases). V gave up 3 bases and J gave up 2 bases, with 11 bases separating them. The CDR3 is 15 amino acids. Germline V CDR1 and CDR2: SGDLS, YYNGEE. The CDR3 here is CASSARGTNTGELFF. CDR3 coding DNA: TGTGCCAGCAGCGCTCGAGGGACTAACACCGGGGAGCTGTTTTTT.

CDR3 nucleotides: TGTGCCAGTAGTAAGGACAGTGCCGCGAACACCGGGGAGCTGTTTTTT. Amino acids: CASSKDSAANTGELFF. This chain joins TRBV19 and TRBJ2-2; tentative D call: TRBD1 (6 bases). The germline V gene has CDR1 LNHDA and CDR2 SQIVND (reference sequence). The CDR3 has 16 amino acids. The V end was cut by 4 bases, the J end by 0 bases, with 12 bases between.

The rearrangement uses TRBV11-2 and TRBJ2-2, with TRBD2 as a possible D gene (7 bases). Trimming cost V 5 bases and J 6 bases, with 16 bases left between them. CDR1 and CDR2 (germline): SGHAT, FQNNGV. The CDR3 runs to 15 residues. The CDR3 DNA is TGTGCCAGCAGCCCGACTAGCAGGGGCGCCGGGGAGCTGTTTTTT. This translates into CASSPTSRGAGELFF.

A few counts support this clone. The CDR3 sequence is CASSFRQGYEQYF. The CDR3 DNA reads as TGCGCCAGCAGCTTCAGGCAGGGCTACGAGCAGTACTTC. The chain carries TRBV4-3 and TRBJ2-7, with D possibly matching TRBD1 (5 bases). V lost 5 bases to trimming and J lost 3 bases, with 11 bases between them. Germline loops: CDR1 LGHNA, CDR2 YSLEER. The CDR3 has 13 residues.

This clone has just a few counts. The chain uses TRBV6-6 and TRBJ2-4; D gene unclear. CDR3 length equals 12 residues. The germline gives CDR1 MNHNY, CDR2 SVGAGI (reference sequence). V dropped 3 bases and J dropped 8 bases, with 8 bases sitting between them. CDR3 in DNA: TGTGCCAGCAGTTATGCGTGGGACATTCAGTACTTC. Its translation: CASSYAWDIQYF.

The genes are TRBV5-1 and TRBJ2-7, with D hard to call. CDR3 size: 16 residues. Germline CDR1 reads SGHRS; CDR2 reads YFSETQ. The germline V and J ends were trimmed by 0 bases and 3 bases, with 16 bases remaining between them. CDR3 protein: CASSLERSAPFYEQYF. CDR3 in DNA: TGCGCCAGCAGCTTGGAACGGAGCGCCCCTTTCTACGAGCAGTACTTC.

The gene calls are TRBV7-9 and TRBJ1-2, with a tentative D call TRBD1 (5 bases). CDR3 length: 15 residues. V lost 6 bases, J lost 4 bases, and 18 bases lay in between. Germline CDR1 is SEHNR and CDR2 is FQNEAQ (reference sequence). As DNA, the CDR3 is TGTGCCAGCAGTTGGGGGACGGCGCTTGGCTATGGCTACACCTTC. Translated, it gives CASSWGTALGYGYTF.

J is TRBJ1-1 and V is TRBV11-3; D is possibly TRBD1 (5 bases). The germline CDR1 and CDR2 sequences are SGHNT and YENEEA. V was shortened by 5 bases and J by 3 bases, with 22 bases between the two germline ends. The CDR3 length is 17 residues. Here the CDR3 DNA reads TGTGCCAGCAGCCCCAGTATCGGTAGGGGCCGGGACACTGAAGCTTTCTTT. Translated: CASSPSIGRGRDTEAFF.

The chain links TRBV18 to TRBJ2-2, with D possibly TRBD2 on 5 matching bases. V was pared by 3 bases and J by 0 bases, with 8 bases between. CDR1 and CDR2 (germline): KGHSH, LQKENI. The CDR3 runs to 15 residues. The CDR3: CASSPNGANTGELFF. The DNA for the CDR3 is TGTGCCAGCTCACCCAACGGGGCGAACACCGGGGAGCTGTTTTTT.

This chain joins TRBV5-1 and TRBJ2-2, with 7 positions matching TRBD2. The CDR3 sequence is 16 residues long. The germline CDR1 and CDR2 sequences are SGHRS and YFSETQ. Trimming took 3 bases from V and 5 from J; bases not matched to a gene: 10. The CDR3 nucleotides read TGCGCCAGCAGCTCCTTCGCGGGGGTTTCGACCGGGGAGCTGTTTTTT. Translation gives CASSSFAGVSTGELFF.